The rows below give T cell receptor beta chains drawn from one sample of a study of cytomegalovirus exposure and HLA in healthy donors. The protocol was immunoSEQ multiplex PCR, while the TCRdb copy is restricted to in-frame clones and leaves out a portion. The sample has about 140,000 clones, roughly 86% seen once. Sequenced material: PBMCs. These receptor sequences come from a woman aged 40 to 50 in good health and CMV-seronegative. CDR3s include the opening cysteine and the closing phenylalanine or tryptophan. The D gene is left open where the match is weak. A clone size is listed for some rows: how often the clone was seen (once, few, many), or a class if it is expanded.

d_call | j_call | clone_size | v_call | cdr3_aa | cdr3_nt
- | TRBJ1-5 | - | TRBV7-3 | CASSLTAGQPQHF | TGTGCCAGCAGCTTAACGGCGGGACAGCCCCAGCATTTT
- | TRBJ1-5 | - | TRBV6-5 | CASSYSRVRGQPQHF | TGTGCCAGCAGTTACTCGAGGGTACGAGGTCAGCCCCAGCATTTT
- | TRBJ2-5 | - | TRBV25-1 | CASKPGELLETQYF | TGTGCCAGCAAACCGGGTGAGCTACTAGAGACCCAGTACTTC
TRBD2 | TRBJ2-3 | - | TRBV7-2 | CASSLYLRTSGITDTQYF | TGTGCCAGCAGCTTATATCTCCGTACTAGCGGCATAACAGATACGCAGTATTTT
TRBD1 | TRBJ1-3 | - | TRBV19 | CASSRDRSSGNTIYF | TGTGCCAGTTCCCGGGACAGGTCTTCTGGAAACACCATATATTTT
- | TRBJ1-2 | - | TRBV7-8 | CASSLNRQVPGYTF | TGTGCCAGCAGCTTAAATCGACAGGTGCCCGGCTACACCTTC
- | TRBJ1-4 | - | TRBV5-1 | CASSHTRPATNEKLFF | TGCGCCAGCAGCCATACCCGCCCGGCAACTAATGAAAAACTGTTTTTT
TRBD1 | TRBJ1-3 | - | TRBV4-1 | CASSPRPIRQGAGNTIYF | TGCGCCAGCAGCCCTCGCCCCATTCGACAGGGGGCTGGAAACACCATATATTTT
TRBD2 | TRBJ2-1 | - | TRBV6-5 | CASSYSSLAATSGLFF | TGTGCCAGCAGTTACTCGAGTCTAGCGGCTACCTCTGGGCTGTTCTTC
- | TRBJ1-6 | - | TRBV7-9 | CASSPLSTDNSPLHF | TGTGCCAGCAGCCCCCTAAGCACAGACAATTCACCCCTCCACTTT
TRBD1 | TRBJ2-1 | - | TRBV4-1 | CASSRDRGLINEQFF | TGCGCCAGCAGCCGGGACAGGGGGTTAATCAATGAGCAGTTCTTC
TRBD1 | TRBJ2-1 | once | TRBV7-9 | CSSSFRPRDRGMYEQFF | TGTTCCAGCAGCTTCCGGCCACGGGACAGGGGGATGTATGAGCAGTTCTTC
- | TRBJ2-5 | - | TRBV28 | CASSLPLGGTQYF | TGTGCCAGCAGTTTACCCCTAGGAGGGACCCAGTACTTC
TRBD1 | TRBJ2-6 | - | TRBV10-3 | CAIPGQDRSGANVLTF | TGTGCCATCCCGGGACAGGACCGATCTGGGGCCAACGTCCTGACTTTC
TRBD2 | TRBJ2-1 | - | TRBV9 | CASSETSGSYNEQFF | TGTGCCAGCAGCGAGACTAGCGGGAGTTACAATGAGCAGTTCTTC
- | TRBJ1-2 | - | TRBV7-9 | CSSVDGRDYYGYTF | TGTTCCAGCGTCGACGGCAGGGACTACTATGGCTACACCTTC
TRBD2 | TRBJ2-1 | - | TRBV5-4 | CASSPQGGRDNEQFF | TGTGCCAGCAGCCCACAGGGCGGGAGGGACAATGAGCAGTTCTTC
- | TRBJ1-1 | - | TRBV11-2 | CASSFYRVGTEAFF | TGTGCCAGCAGCTTTTACAGGGTGGGCACTGAAGCTTTCTTT
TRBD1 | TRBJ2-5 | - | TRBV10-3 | CATAGTGEETQYF | TGTGCCACGGCCGGGACAGGGGAAGAGACCCAGTACTTC
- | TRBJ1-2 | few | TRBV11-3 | CASSPGSVGATNYGYTF | TGTGCCAGCAGCCCCGGTTCTGTAGGGGCTACTAACTATGGCTACACCTTC
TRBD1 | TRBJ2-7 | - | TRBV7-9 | CASSPRGSGQGDGEQYF | TGTGCCAGCAGCCCAAGAGGTTCCGGACAGGGAGATGGCGAGCAGTACTTC
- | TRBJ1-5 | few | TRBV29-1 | CSVVREDQPQHF | TGCAGCGTTGTCAGGGAGGACCAGCCCCAGCATTTT
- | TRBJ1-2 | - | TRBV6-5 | CASSYSKEGGYTF | TGTGCCAGCAGTTACTCGAAAGAGGGCGGCTACACCTTC
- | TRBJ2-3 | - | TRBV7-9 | CASSRPGTDTQYF | TGTGCCAGCAGCAGACCAGGGACAGATACGCAGTATTTT
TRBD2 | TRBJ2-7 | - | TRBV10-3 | CAARVSSGSYEQYF | TGTGCCGCAAGGGTTTCTAGCGGGAGTTACGAGCAGTACTTC
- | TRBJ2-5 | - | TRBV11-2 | CASSLVPGESQETQYF | TGTGCCAGCAGCTTAGTCCCCGGGGAGAGCCAAGAGACCCAGTACTTC
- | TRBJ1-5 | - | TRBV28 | CASSFGSYNQPQHF | TGTGCCAGCAGCTTTGGTAGTTACAATCAGCCCCAGCATTTT
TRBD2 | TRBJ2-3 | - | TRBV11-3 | CASSPRREGRDTQYF | TGTGCCAGCAGCCCCAGGCGGGAGGGTCGAGATACGCAGTATTTT
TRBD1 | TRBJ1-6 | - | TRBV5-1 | CASSFSGTANSPLHF | TGCGCCAGCAGCTTTTCCGGGACAGCCAATTCACCCCTCCACTTT
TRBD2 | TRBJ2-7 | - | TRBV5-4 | CASSTFGGREHEQYF | TGTGCCAGCAGCACCTTCGGCGGGAGGGAACACGAGCAGTACTTC
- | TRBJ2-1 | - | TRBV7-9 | CASSLFALEGEQFF | TGTGCCAGCAGCTTATTTGCATTAGAGGGTGAGCAGTTCTTC
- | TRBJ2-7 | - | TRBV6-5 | CASSYSGAGAYEQYF | TGTGCCAGCAGTTACTCTGGGGCTGGGGCCTACGAGCAGTACTTC
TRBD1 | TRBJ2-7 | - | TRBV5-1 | CASSSVPGQEAYEQYF | TGCGCCAGCAGCAGTGTCCCGGGACAGGAGGCCTACGAGCAGTACTTC
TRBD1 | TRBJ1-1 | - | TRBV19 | CASSQDGTARMNTEAFF | TGTGCCAGTAGCCAGGACGGGACAGCCCGAATGAACACTGAAGCTTTCTTT
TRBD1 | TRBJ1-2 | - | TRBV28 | CASSFPGTGHGYTF | TGTGCCAGCAGTTTCCCCGGGACAGGGCATGGCTACACCTTC
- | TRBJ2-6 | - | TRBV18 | CASSLFPTGSGANVLTF | TGTGCCAGCTCACTATTCCCGACGGGGAGCGGGGCCAACGTCCTGACTTTC
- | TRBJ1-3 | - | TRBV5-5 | CASSAGTEGRNTIYF | TGTGCCAGCAGCGCCGGGACGGAGGGAAGAAACACCATATATTTT
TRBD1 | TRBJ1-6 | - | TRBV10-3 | CAISTFAGQDGSPLHF | TGTGCCATCAGTACATTTGCGGGACAGGATGGTTCACCCCTCCACTTT
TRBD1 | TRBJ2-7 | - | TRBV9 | CASSLRTGVPPYEQYF | TGTGCCAGCAGCCTCCGGACAGGGGTTCCCCCCTACGAGCAGTACTTC
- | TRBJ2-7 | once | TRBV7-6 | CASSLVSGYEQYF | TGTGCCAGCAGCTTAGTATCCGGGTACGAGCAGTACTTC
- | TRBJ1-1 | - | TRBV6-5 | CASRQGEGTEAFF | TGTGCCAGCAGACAGGGAGAGGGCACTGAAGCTTTCTTT
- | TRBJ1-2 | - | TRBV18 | CASSPYQSGSGNYGYTF | TGTGCCAGCTCACCTTACCAGAGTGGATCAGGGAACTATGGCTACACCTTC
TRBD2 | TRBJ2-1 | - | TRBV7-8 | CASSSENHGLAGSFIYNEQFF | TGTGCCAGCAGCTCAGAAAACCATGGACTAGCGGGAAGTTTTATTTACAATGAGCAGTTCTTC
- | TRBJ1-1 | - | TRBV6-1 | CASSEGYIGRGNTEAFF | TGTGCCAGCAGTGAAGGGTATATCGGGCGGGGAAACACTGAAGCTTTCTTT
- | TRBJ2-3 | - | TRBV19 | CASSIRADTQYF | TGTGCCAGTAGCATCCGGGCAGATACGCAGTATTTT
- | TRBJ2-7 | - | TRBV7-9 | CSSSFRGSGTPYEQYF | TGTTCCAGCAGTTTTCGGGGAAGCGGAACACCCTACGAGCAGTACTTC
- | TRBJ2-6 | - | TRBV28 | CASNRVMGGANVLTF | TGTGCCAGCAACAGGGTGATGGGAGGGGCCAACGTCCTGACTTTC
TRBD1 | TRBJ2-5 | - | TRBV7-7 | CASSLGQGGTQYF | TGTGCTAGCAGCTTAGGACAGGGGGGGACCCAGTACTTC
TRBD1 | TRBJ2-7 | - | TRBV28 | CASLGRGTGRYEQYF | TGTGCCAGCTTGGGGCGCGGGACAGGGCGTTACGAGCAGTACTTC
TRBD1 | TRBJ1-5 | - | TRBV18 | CASSPTGGNQPQHF | TGTGCCAGCTCACCAACAGGGGGCAATCAGCCCCAGCATTTT